This is a list of T cell receptor beta chains from one sample in a study of cytomegalovirus exposure and HLA in healthy donors. Clones were read by immunoSEQ multiplex PCR, and TCRdb kept only the in-frame ones, dropping some. The sample has around 200,000 clones, 77% seen once. Source material: PBMCs. These receptors originate from a woman aged 55-70 years in good health and CMV-seropositive. The CDR3 runs from the conserved cysteine through the conserved F or W. The D gene is left open where the match is weak. The listing skips clone size in some rows; elsewhere it reads once, few, many or a size class.

d_call j_call v_call clone_size cdr3_nt cdr3_aa
. TRBJ2-7 TRBV11-2 . TGTGCCAGCAGCTCCCATTACGGGCAGTACTTC CASSSHYGQYF
. TRBJ1-2 TRBV10-3 . TGTGCCATCAGCGCCGACAGGAACTATGGCTACACCTTC CAISADRNYGYTF
TRBD1 TRBJ1-4 TRBV10-2 . TGCGCCACTAGTCAGGGGGGCAGGGAAAAACTGTTTTTT CATSQGGREKLFF
. TRBJ1-4 TRBV7-2 . TGTGCCAGCAGGGCCCGCAATGAAAAACTGTTTTTT CASRARNEKLFF
. TRBJ1-5 TRBV28 . TGTGCCAGCAGTTTAGGGTCCAGGGTGAGCAATCAGCCCCAGCATTTT CASSLGSRVSNQPQHF
TRBD1 TRBJ2-4 TRBV19 once TGTGCCAGTAGTTCCGACAGGGGAAACATTCAGTACTTC CASSSDRGNIQYF
. TRBJ2-3 TRBV18 . TGTGCCAGCTCACCACCTCTAGGATACCTTGGTACAGATACGCAGTATTTT CASSPPLGYLGTDTQYF
TRBD1 TRBJ1-1 TRBV2 . TGTGCCAGCAGTGTAGGGGGCACCTTGAACACTGAAGCTTTCTTT CASSVGGTLNTEAFF
TRBD1 TRBJ2-7 TRBV19 . TGTGCCAGTAGTGTTGACAGGGACGAGCAGTACTTC CASSVDRDEQYF
. TRBJ1-1 TRBV7-3 . TGTGCCAGCAGCCCAGCAAGGGGCACTGAAGCTTTCTTT CASSPARGTEAFF
TRBD1 TRBJ1-3 TRBV5-1 . TGCGCCAGCAGTCGGGACAGTAACTCTGGAAACACCATATATTTT CASSRDSNSGNTIYF
. TRBJ2-7 TRBV5-1 . TGCGCCAGCAGCTTGATTGGACAGCACTACGAGCAGTACTTC CASSLIGQHYEQYF
. TRBJ1-6 TRBV20-1 . TGCAGTGCTAGAGATGGGGCAAACCTCCACTTT CSARDGANLHF
. TRBJ2-7 TRBV10-3 . TGTGCCATCAGTGCCGCTGGAACTCTAGGGGAAGAGCAGTACTTC CAISAAGTLGEEQYF
. TRBJ2-7 TRBV10-1 few TGCGCCAGCAGTGATGGAGGGGCCTACGAGCAGTACTTC CASSDGGAYEQYF
TRBD1 TRBJ1-5 TRBV30 . TGTGCCTGGTTTGCTAAACAGGGGGATCAGCCCCAGCATTTT CAWFAKQGDQPQHF
TRBD2 TRBJ2-1 TRBV5-1 once TGCGCCAGCACCTTAGCGGGAGAGTTCTACAATGAGCAGTTCTTC CASTLAGEFYNEQFF
TRBD2 TRBJ2-7 TRBV5-4 . TGTGCCAGCAGCCAGAGGACTAGCGGGACCCACGAGCAGTACTTC CASSQRTSGTHEQYF
. TRBJ1-3 TRBV18 . TGTGCCAGCTCACCGGAGGGCGGTGGCTCTGGAAACACCATATATTTT CASSPEGGGSGNTIYF
. TRBJ2-1 TRBV27 . TGTGCCAGCAGTTCAGGGTATCATGAGCAGTTCTTC CASSSGYHEQFF
. TRBJ1-5 TRBV28 . TGTGCCAGCAGTGCCCGACAGGGCAATCAGCCCCAGCATTTT CASSARQGNQPQHF
. TRBJ1-6 TRBV18 . TGTGCCAGCTCGCAACAGGGTGCCTATAATTCACCCCTCCACTTT CASSQQGAYNSPLHF
. TRBJ2-3 TRBV7-2 . TGTGCCAGCAGCTTAGCGGGAACAGGACGAGATACGCAGTATTTT CASSLAGTGRDTQYF
. TRBJ2-7 TRBV7-9 . TGTGCCAGCAGCTCTAGCCCCTTGTACGAGCAGTACTTC CASSSSPLYEQYF
. TRBJ1-6 TRBV13 . TGTGCCAGCAGCTTAAGGGGTTTTTATAATTCACCCCTCCACTTT CASSLRGFYNSPLHF
TRBD2 TRBJ2-7 TRBV2 . TGTGCCAGCAGGCCTAGCGGCTCCTACGAGCAGTACTTC CASRPSGSYEQYF
TRBD2 TRBJ2-7 TRBV5-1 . TGCGCCAGCAGCTTACTAGCGGGGGCCACCTACGAGCAGTACTTC CASSLLAGATYEQYF
. TRBJ1-5 TRBV6-6 . TGTACCATATCCGCGAACAGGGGCAATCAGCCCCAGCATTTT CTISANRGNQPQHF
. TRBJ1-3 TRBV7-2 . TGTGCCAGCAGCGCGGACATGCTAAACACCATATATTTT CASSADMLNTIYF
. TRBJ2-7 TRBV7-9 . TGTTCCAGCAGCCGGGAGAGCGAGCAGTACTTC CSSSRESEQYF
TRBD1 TRBJ2-1 TRBV2 . TGTGCCAGCACTTTGGACAGGGACAATGAGCAGTTCTTC CASTLDRDNEQFF
TRBD1 TRBJ2-7 TRBV2 once TGTGCCAGCAGTACGTTGCCAGGGGGCTTGTACGAGCAGTACTTC CASSTLPGGLYEQYF
TRBD1 TRBJ1-1 TRBV4-2 once TGTGCCAGCAGCCCACGGACAGGCCTGAACACTGAAGCTTTCTTT CASSPRTGLNTEAFF
TRBD2 TRBJ2-5 TRBV19 . TGTGCCAGTAGTGGGACTAGCGGGGGAAGGTCCCAAGAGACCCAGTACTTC CASSGTSGGRSQETQYF
TRBD1 TRBJ1-4 TRBV7-9 . TGTGCCAGCAGCCCCGGGACAGGGGGCGATCGGGATGAAAAACTGTTTTTT CASSPGTGGDRDEKLFF
TRBD1 TRBJ1-1 TRBV13 . TGTGCCAGCAGCCCGGGGACAGTGAACACTGAAGCTTTCTTT CASSPGTVNTEAFF
TRBD1 TRBJ2-3 TRBV6-5 . TGTGCCAGCAGTTACAAGGCAGGGGGTGAGGATACGCAGTATTTT CASSYKAGGEDTQYF
. TRBJ1-1 TRBV2 . TGTGCCACACCGGGGGTCATGGGCACTGAAGCTTTCTTT CATPGVMGTEAFF
. TRBJ1-6 TRBV28 . TGTGCCAGCAGTCCCCTAGACAGAGAGAATTCACCCCTCCACTTT CASSPLDRENSPLHF
. TRBJ1-1 TRBV5-4 . TGTGCCAGCAGCTTGGGGGCCAGTCTTGCCGCTGAAGCTTTCTTT CASSLGASLAAEAFF
. TRBJ2-1 TRBV5-4 . TGTGCCAGCAGCTCCTCGGGTGAGCAGTTCTTC CASSSSGEQFF
TRBD1 TRBJ1-2 TRBV7-9 once TGTTCCAGCAGCCAGGGGGCAGAATTGATCTACTATGGCTACACCTTC CSSSQGAELIYYGYTF
. TRBJ1-3 TRBV5-1 . TGCGCCAGCCGCCGAGAGGGCCCCGGAAACACCATATATTTT CASRREGPGNTIYF
TRBD1 TRBJ1-2 TRBV5-1 few TGCGCCAGCAGCTTGGGGACAGGGTCGAGCTATGGCTACACCTTC CASSLGTGSSYGYTF
TRBD1 TRBJ2-5 TRBV7-9 . TGTGCCAGCAGCTTGACAGGGGGCGCAGAGACCCAGTACTTC CASSLTGGAETQYF